The following is a T cell receptor beta chain sequence with its context. Its antigen remains unknown. V lost 4 bases and J lost 3; bases outside the gene matches: 10. The CDR3 runs to 16 residues. Germline CDR1 is SGDLS and CDR2 is YYNGEE. This sample is part of a study of blood T cells in healthy people across ages. Findings of the study overall: In older individuals, TCR beta diversity per million T cells was lower, falling roughly linearly with age.

A second about 7 to 11 cycle PCR used barcoded and J-beta primers. Tagging of each cDNA molecule was performed by a template-switch adaptor with 12 random nucleotides. TCRdb reanalysed the 5' RACE reads using MiXCR and keeps one entry per CDR3 protein. The sample holds 750,000 to 1,000,000 distinct CDR3 sequences, 29% seen once. These data were also reused for a study on T cells of mothers and their children. In that study: Researchers report slightly higher, though non-significant, overlap in related mother-child pairs than in unrelated pairs.

The chain couples TRBV9 to TRBJ2-3; TRBD2 agrees at 8 bases. This receptor was taken from a woman aged 35 to 49 in good health. Material: blood. In DNA form, the CDR3 reads TGTGCCAGCAGCTCCCGGGGGGGTCCCATGACAGATACGCAGTATTTT. This encodes CASSSRGGPMTDTQYF.